This entry lists 29 T cell receptor beta chains sequenced from one sample in a study of cytomegalovirus exposure and HLA in healthy donors. PCR amplification relied on 60 Vbeta primers (plus 13 Jbeta primers). Only in-frame clones appear in the TCRdb table, and some are missing; sequencing was by immunoSEQ multiplex PCR. Of 170,000 or so clones detected, approximately 84% appear once; the ten largest clones hold around 4.8%. The source material was PBMCs. These receptors came from a girl aged 5-17 years in good health and CMV-seropositive.

The chain links TRBV7-9 to TRBJ2-7; D call uncertain. The CDR3 contains 13 residues. Trimming removed 5 bases at V and 0 bases at J, with 8 bases between. Germline values: CDR1 SEHNR, CDR2 FQNEAQ (reference sequence). The CDR3 coding sequence is TGTGCCAGCAGCCCGCCCAGCTCCTACGAGCAGTACTTC. Translating gives CASSPPSSYEQYF.

The chain employs TRBV19 and TRBJ2-1; D may be TRBD1 (6 bases). CDR3 length: 15 residues. Trimming removed 1 base from V and 0 bases from J, with 7 bases in between. CDR1 and CDR2 from the germline V gene are LNHDA and SQIVND (reference sequence). CDR3 loop: CASSIGTASYNEQFF. The CDR3 DNA is TGTGCCAGTAGTATAGGGACAGCCTCCTACAATGAGCAGTTCTTC.

The chain combines TRBV30 with TRBJ2-4; 7 positions agree with TRBD1. There are 16 residues in the CDR3. The ends lost 4 bases at V and 0 bases at J; junction bases unmatched: 9. The V gene's germline CDR1 is GTSNPN and CDR2 SVGIG (reference sequence). CDR3 bases: TGTGCCTGGACCCCGACAGGGAAGGCAGCCAAAAACATTCAGTACTTC. Protein: CAWTPTGKAAKNIQYF. The whole variable domain, filled in from reference TRBV30 and TRBJ2-4, reads SQTIHQWPATLVQPVGSPLSLECTVEGTSNPNLYWYRQAAGRGLQLLFYSVGIGQISSEVPQNLSASRPQDRQFILSSKKLLLSDSGFYLCAWTPTGKAAKNIQYFGAGTRLSVL.

The DNA for the CDR3 is TGTGCCAGCAGTTTATCCGGGACAGGGGTTTACACAGATACGCAGTATTTT. This codes for CASSLSGTGVYTDTQYF. The V gene is TRBV28, the J gene TRBJ2-3; TRBD1 agrees at 10 bases. Germline lookup yields CDR1 MDHEN and CDR2 SYDVKM. The CDR3 length is 17 residues. After removal of 1 base from V and 2 bases from J, the junction contained 6 bases not matched to a gene.

The chain recombines TRBV10-3 with TRBJ2-2, with 9 positions matching TRBD1. With 6 bases clipped from V and 2 bases from J, the junction kept 4 bases outside the gene matches. This CDR3 contains 15 residues. Germline CDR1 ENHRY, CDR2 SYGVKD. The CDR3 region has the DNA TGTGCCATCAGCCCGGGACAGGGAAACACCGGGGAGCTGTTTTTT. It translates to CAISPGQGNTGELFF.

The chain couples TRBV25-1 to TRBJ2-7; 8 nucleotides match TRBD1. The CDR3 loop spans 14 amino acids. With 10 bases clipped from V and 4 bases from J, the junction kept 12 bases outside the gene matches. Germline CDR1 MGHDK, CDR2 SYGVNS. CDR3 loop: CATRTGTGPYEQYF. The CDR3 DNA reads as TGTGCCACTCGAACCGGGACAGGCCCTTACGAGCAGTACTTC.

In DNA, the CDR3 is TGTGCCAGCAGTACAGGGTCCCAAGAGACCCAGTACTTC. Translation: CASSTGSQETQYF. This chain uses TRBV6-1 with TRBJ2-5; possible D gene TRBD1, 6 bases. From germline, CDR1 is MNHNS and CDR2 SASEGT. The V end lost 5 bases, the J end lost 1 base, and 8 bases lay between the germline ends. This CDR3 is built from 13 residues.

The V gene is TRBV14, the J gene TRBJ1-2, with 8 bases lining up with TRBD1. Losses at the gene ends were 2 bases for V and 6 bases for J; bases not matched to a gene: 5. CDR1 is SGHDN and CDR2 is FVKESK in the germline V gene. This CDR3 has 14 residues. The CDR3 is CASSQTGGRDGYTF. DNA for the CDR3: TGTGCCAGCAGCCAAACAGGGGGTCGGGATGGCTACACCTTC.

The V call is TRBV12-5, the J call TRBJ2-2; TRBD1 matches at 8 bases. Germline assignment: CDR1 LGHNT and CDR2 FRNRAP. V trimming: 0 bases; J trimming: 6 bases; junction bases outside the gene matches: 12. The CDR3 totals 18 residues. The CDR3 DNA reads TGTGCTAGTGGTTTGGTACGGACGGGACAGGAGATCGCCGGGGAGCTGTTTTTT. It translates to CASGLVRTGQEIAGELFF.

The chain uses TRBV6-1 and TRBJ2-7; TRBD2 is a possible D gene (6 bases). V lost 1 base, J lost 3 bases, and 16 bases lay in between. Germline V CDR1 and CDR2: MNHNS, SASEGT. The CDR3 is 16 amino acids. The CDR3 protein is CASSEVVAAGIYEQYF. CDR3 DNA sequence: TGTGCCAGCAGTGAAGTCGTAGCGGCAGGGATCTACGAGCAGTACTTC.

This chain connects TRBV9 to TRBJ1-3; D remains ambiguous. Per the germline V gene, CDR1 is SGDLS and CDR2 is YYNGEE. Trimming shortened V by 2 bases and J by 5 bases, and 14 bases separated the two germline ends. The CDR3 has 15 amino acids. CDR3 residues: CASSVEDGARNTIYF. CDR3 DNA: TGTGCCAGCAGCGTGGAGGACGGTGCGAGAAACACCATATATTTT.

The gene calls are TRBV5-6 and TRBJ1-2; 8 bases line up with TRBD1. The CDR3 contains 15 residues. Germline CDR1 and CDR2: SGHDT and YYEEEE. V dropped 4 bases and J dropped 4; count of bases not matched to a gene: 9. The CDR3 reads CASSLGQGGLYGYTF. The CDR3 DNA follows: TGTGCCAGCAGCCTAGGACAGGGAGGCCTCTATGGCTACACCTTC.

The rearrangement links TRBV11-1 to TRBJ1-2; D remains unclear. CDR3 length: 14 residues. Germline assignment: CDR1 SGHAT and CDR2 FQDESV (reference sequence). The V end was cut by 4 bases, the J end by 4 bases, with 13 bases between. The CDR3 nucleotides read TGTGCCAGCAGCTCCTCCTACGAGCCCTATGGCTACACCTTC. Encoded protein: CASSSSYEPYGYTF.

J is TRBJ2-7 and V is TRBV2; D is possibly TRBD2 (6 bases). This CDR3 has 11 amino acids. The V gene lost 6 bases and the J gene lost 4 bases, with 7 bases spanning the gap. Germline loops: CDR1 SNHLY, CDR2 FYNNEI. CDR3 nucleotide sequence: TGTGCCAGCAGCCGGGAGTACGAGCAGTACTTC. It encodes CASSREYEQYF.

This clone came up once. The rearrangement joins TRBV30 to TRBJ1-1; D gene ambiguous. CDR1 is GTSNPN, CDR2 SVGIG, per germline (reference sequence). V dropped 0 bases and J dropped 4 bases, with 9 bases sitting between them. The CDR3 runs to 13 residues. The CDR3 sequence: CAWSVVDTTEAFF. The DNA for the CDR3 is TGTGCCTGGAGTGTTGTTGACACCACTGAAGCTTTCTTT.

The rearrangement links TRBV2 to TRBJ1-2; TRBD1 might be the D (5 bases). V was pared by 9 bases and J by 0 bases, with 11 bases between. Germline CDR1 reads SNHLY; CDR2 reads FYNNEI. CDR3 size: 13 residues. The CDR3 sequence: CARTDGANYGYTF. The CDR3 DNA is TGTGCCAGGACAGACGGAGCTAACTATGGCTACACCTTC.

This clone was picked up one time. The chain carries TRBV6-6 and TRBJ1-3; D unclear. This CDR3 has 15 amino acids. V dropped 5 bases and J dropped 2 bases, with 13 bases sitting between them. The germline V gene has CDR1 MNHNY and CDR2 SVGAGI (reference sequence). The CDR3 coding sequence is TGTGCCAGCAGTCGAGAGGGTGCCCCTGGAAACACCATATATTTT. Amino acids: CASSREGAPGNTIYF.

J is TRBJ1-2 and V is TRBV6-1; D possibly corresponds to TRBD1 (6 bases). Trimming took off 1 base at V and 0 bases at J, with 6 bases between the two ends. The germline CDR1 and CDR2 sequences are MNHNS and SASEGT. The length of the CDR3 is 14 residues. This CDR3 reads CASSEGTANYGYTF. DNA of the CDR3: TGTGCCAGCAGTGAAGGGACAGCTAACTATGGCTACACCTTC.

The chain has TRBV7-9 and TRBJ2-5; TRBD1 aligns across 8 bases. The end of the DNA is better explained by TRBJ2-7, so the J call may be wrong. The CDR3 extends over 14 amino acids. Germline CDR1 is SEHNR and CDR2 is FQNEAQ (reference sequence). The CDR3 bases are TGTGCCAGCAGCTTAAGGACAGGGCGGACCGAGCAGTACTTC. Its protein is CASSLRTGRTEQYF.

The rearrangement joins TRBV19 to TRBJ1-5; maybe TRBD1 (5 bases). Trimming removed 7 bases at V and 5 bases at J, with 15 bases between. Germline V gene lookup returns CDR1 LNHDA and CDR2 SQIVND (reference sequence). This CDR3 comprises 14 residues. In DNA form, the CDR3 reads TGTGCCAGTAAGTCGACAGAGAACTATCAGCCCCAGCATTTT. Translated, it gives CASKSTENYQPQHF.

The sample holds one count of this clone. The chain recombines TRBV6-6 with TRBJ2-1; D is possibly TRBD1 (6 bases). From germline, CDR1 is MNHNY and CDR2 SVGAGI (reference sequence). Trimming left V 5 bases short and J 8 bases short, with 16 bases between. The CDR3 spans 14 residues. CDR3 coding DNA: TGTGCCAGCAGTCCACAACAGGGATTCGATGAGCAGTTCTTC. This encodes CASSPQQGFDEQFF.

This clone was observed a handful of times. The rearrangement joins TRBV10-2 to TRBJ2-7; TRBD1 might be the D (5 bases). Between the trimmed V and J ends, which lost 6 bases and 0 bases, there was a span of 6 bases. CDR1 WSHSY and CDR2 SAAADI come from the germline V gene. The CDR3 is made up of 12 amino acids. The CDR3 is CASRDNSYEQYF. CDR3 nucleotides: TGCGCCAGCAGGGACAACTCCTACGAGCAGTACTTC.

DNA for the CDR3: TGTGCCAGCTCACCACCTAAAGGGGGCAATGGCTACACCTTC. Its translation is CASSPPKGGNGYTF. The rearrangement uses TRBV18 and TRBJ1-2; 7 bases are a match to TRBD1. J gave up 6 bases and V 0 bases, and 4 bases lay outside the gene matches. The CDR3 is 14 residues long. The germline gives CDR1 KGHSH, CDR2 LQKENI.

The V gene is TRBV10-1, the J gene TRBJ2-5, with TRBD1 matching over 7 bases. The J call is in doubt because the DNA end fits TRBJ2-7 better. The germline V gene encodes CDR1 WNHNN and CDR2 SYGVQD (reference sequence). This CDR3 contains 13 residues. CDR3: CASSARTGDEQYF. The CDR3 nucleotides read TGCGCCAGCAGTGCCAGGACAGGTGACGAGCAGTACTTC.

The CDR3 DNA reads as TGTGCCAGCAGCTTAAGACCCTCAACGGGGGGGCCGGAGAATGAGCAGTTCTTC. Its protein product is CASSLRPSTGGPENEQFF. The chain joins TRBV7-9 to TRBJ2-1, with TRBD2 matching over 8 bases. The CDR3 is 18 amino acids. Germline loops: CDR1 SEHNR, CDR2 FQNEAQ (reference sequence). Unmatched junction bases numbered 16, after V lost 2 bases and J lost 7 bases.

V is TRBV15 and J is TRBJ1-5; D unclear. The ends were cut back, 6 bases at V and 1 base at J, with 7 bases in the middle. Germline CDR1 LNHNV, CDR2 YYDKDF (reference sequence). The CDR3 is made up of 13 amino acids. The CDR3 reads CATSMRSNQPQHF. CDR3 DNA sequence: TGTGCCACCAGTATGAGGAGCAATCAGCCCCAGCATTTT. Complete variable domain (other parts from reference TRBV15 and TRBJ1-5): DAMVIQNPRYQVTQFGKPVTLSCSQTLNHNVMYWYQQKSSQAPKLLFHYYDKDFNNEADTPDNFQSRRPNTSFCFLDIRSPGLGDTAMYLCATSMRSNQPQHFGDGTRLSIL.

The chain has TRBV7-6 and TRBJ1-1, with 7 bases matching TRBD1. V shed 5 bases and J 5 bases; nucleotides not matched to a gene: 8. CDR1 and CDR2 from the germline V gene are SGHVS and FNYEAQ. CDR3 length: 14 amino acids. Here the CDR3 DNA reads TGTGCCAGCAGCCCATGGGACAGAGTAACTGAAGCTTTCTTT. This gives the protein CASSPWDRVTEAFF. Combining the CDR3 with reference TRBV7-6 and TRBJ1-1 gives the whole variable domain GAGVSQSPRYKVTKRGQDVALRCDPISGHVSLYWYRQALGQGPEFLTYFNYEAQQDKSGLPNDRFSAERPEGSISTLTIQRTEQRDSAMYRCASSPWDRVTEAFFGQGTRLTVV.

V usage is TRBV5-6 and J usage is TRBJ1-2; TRBD1 matches 7 bases. The V and J ends lost 0 bases and 1 base, in that order; junction bases with no gene match: 3. The CDR3 sequence is 15 residues long. Per germline, CDR1 SGHDT and CDR2 YYEEEE. The CDR3 DNA is TGTGCCAGCAGCTTGGGGTCAGGGGGTAACTATGGCTACACCTTC. This translates into CASSLGSGGNYGYTF.

The chain joins TRBV10-3 to TRBJ2-7; a possible D gene is TRBD2 (6 bases). This CDR3 comprises 13 residues. Germline V gene sequence: CDR1 ENHRY, CDR2 SYGVKD. The V gene lost 4 bases and the J gene lost 0 bases, with 7 bases spanning the gap. CDR3 bases: TGTGCCATCAGTGTGGAGGGCTCCTACGAGCAGTACTTC. This encodes CAISVEGSYEQYF.